This entry describes one T cell receptor (beta chain). Its specificity is not known. This sample is drawn from a study of a mutant IDH1 vaccine in newly diagnosed glioma. Study-wide background: Treated patients had a mean age of approximately 40 years and a sex split that was about 62% male and roughly 38% female. Patients' prior therapy spanned radiotherapy, temozolomide, or both; most underwent both.

This CDR3 contains 16 residues. Between the trimmed V and J ends, which lost 7 bases and 5 bases, there was a span of 22 bases. Germline-derived CDR1 and CDR2 are LNHDA and SQIVND (reference sequence). Whole-study results and caveats: Vaccine-induced responses were seen in roughly 93% of patients, spanning several MHC alleles.

Profiled with immunoSEQ multiplex PCR; TCRdb holds only in-frame clones, not every one. The sample carries around 82,000 clones, over 75% recorded once. Time point indicated: baseline, week 1 (first vaccination visit). The treatment: pre-vaccination baseline after standard-of-care therapy. The source is a man aged 40-49 years with glioma. Some clones in this sample may be carry-over from other donors' samples. The chain uses TRBV19 and TRBJ2-3; tentatively, D is TRBD1 (6 bases). This specimen consisted of PBMCs, obtained from a glioma patient treated with radiotherapy, temozolomide or both. The CDR3 DNA reads TGTGCCAGTATACCCCGAGGGGGACAAACAAGAGATACGCAGTATTTT. This encodes CASIPRGGQTRDTQYF. Based on the CDR3 plus reference TRBV19 and TRBJ2-3, the full variable domain is DGGITQSPKYLFRKEGQNVTLSCEQNLNHDAMYWYRQDPGQGLRLIYYSQIVNDFQKGDIAEGYSVSREKKESFPLTVTSAQKNPTAFYLCASIPRGGQTRDTQYFGPGTRLTVL.